At least ten counts were recorded for the clone carrying this TCR beta chain. RNA transcripts were the source from which TCR beta CDR3 regions were amplified. An opening RT-PCR round employed HTBI primers and preceded a second-round multiplex PCR. Via MiXCR, TCRdb re-called the multiplex PCR reads, giving one row per CDR3 protein. The sample has a few hundred thousand distinct CDR3 sequences; just under 40% are singletons. The record originates from a study of Graves' ophthalmopathy and Graves' hyperthyroidism. The CDR3 is 13 amino acids. Between the trimmed V and J ends, which lost 0 bases and 10 bases, there was a span of 10 bases. CDR1 is SGHRS, CDR2 YFSETQ, per germline.

The chain links TRBV5-1 to TRBJ1-4; D call uncertain. Sequencing was carried out using peripheral blood or thyroid tissue (not recorded which). This clonotype was sampled from an adult man with Graves' hyperthyroidism. The CDR3 loop reads CASSLGHDLKLFF. CDR3 DNA sequence: TGCGCCAGCAGCTTGGGACACGACCTAAAACTGTTTTTT.